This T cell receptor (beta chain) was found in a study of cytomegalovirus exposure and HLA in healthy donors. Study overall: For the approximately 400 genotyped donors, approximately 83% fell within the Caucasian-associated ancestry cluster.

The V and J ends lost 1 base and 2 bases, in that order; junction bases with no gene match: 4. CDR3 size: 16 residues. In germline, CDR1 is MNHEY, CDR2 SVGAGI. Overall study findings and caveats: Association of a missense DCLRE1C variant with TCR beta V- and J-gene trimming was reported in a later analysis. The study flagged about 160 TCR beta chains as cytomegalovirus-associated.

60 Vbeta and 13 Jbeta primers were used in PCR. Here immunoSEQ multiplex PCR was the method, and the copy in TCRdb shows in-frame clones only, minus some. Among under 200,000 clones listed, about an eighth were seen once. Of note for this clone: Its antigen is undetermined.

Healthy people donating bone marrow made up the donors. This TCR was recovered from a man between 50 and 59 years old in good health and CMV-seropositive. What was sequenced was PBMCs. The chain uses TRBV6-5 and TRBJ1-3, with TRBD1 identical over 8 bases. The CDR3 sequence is CASSYLGQGTGNTIYF. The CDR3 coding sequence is TGTGCCAGCAGTTACTTAGGACAGGGAACTGGAAACACCATATATTTT.